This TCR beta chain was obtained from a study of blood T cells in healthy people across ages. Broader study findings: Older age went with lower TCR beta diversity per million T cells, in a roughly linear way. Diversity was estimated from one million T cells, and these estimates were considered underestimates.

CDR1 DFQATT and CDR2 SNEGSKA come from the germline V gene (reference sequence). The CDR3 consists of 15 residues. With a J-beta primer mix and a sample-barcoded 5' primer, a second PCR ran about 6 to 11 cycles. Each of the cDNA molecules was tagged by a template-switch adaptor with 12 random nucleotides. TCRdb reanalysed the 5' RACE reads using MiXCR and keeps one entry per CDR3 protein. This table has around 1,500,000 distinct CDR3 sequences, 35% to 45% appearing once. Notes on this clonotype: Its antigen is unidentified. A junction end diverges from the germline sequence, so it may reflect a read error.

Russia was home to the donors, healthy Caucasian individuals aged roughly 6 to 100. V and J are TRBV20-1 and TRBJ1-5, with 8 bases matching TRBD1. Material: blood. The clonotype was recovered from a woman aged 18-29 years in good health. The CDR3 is CSAPRGGTGNQPLHF. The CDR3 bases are TGCAGTGCCCCAAGGGGGGGGACAGGAAATCAGCCCCTGCATTTT.